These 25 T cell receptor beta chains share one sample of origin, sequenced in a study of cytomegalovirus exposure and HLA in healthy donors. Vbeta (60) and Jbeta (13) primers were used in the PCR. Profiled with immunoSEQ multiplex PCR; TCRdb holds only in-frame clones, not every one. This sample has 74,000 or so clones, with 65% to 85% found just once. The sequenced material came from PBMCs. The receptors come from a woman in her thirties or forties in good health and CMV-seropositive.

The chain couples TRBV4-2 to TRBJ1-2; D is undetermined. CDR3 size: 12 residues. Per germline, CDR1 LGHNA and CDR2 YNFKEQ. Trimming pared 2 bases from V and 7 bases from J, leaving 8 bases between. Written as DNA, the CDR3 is TGTGCCAGCAGCCAACCCTCCGGTGGCTACACCTTC. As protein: CASSQPSGGYTF.

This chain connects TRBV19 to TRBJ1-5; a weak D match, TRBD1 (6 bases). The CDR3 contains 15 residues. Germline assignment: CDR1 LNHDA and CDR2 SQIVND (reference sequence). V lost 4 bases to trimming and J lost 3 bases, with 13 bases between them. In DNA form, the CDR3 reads TGTGCCAGTAGTACCTCCGGGACACACAATCAGCCCCAGCATTTT. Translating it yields CASSTSGTHNQPQHF.

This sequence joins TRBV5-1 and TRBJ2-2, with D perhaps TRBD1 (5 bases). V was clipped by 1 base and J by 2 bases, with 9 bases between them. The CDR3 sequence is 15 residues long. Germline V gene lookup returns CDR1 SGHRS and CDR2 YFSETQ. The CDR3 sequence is CASSLSQDNTGELFF. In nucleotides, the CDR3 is TGCGCCAGCAGCTTGTCACAGGATAACACCGGGGAGCTGTTTTTT. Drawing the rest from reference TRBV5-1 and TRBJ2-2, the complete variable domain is KAGVTQTPRYLIKTRGQQVTLSCSPISGHRSVSWYQQTPGQGLQFLFEYFSETQRNKGNFPGRFSGRQFSNSRSEMNVSTLELGDSALYLCASSLSQDNTGELFFGEGSRLTVL.

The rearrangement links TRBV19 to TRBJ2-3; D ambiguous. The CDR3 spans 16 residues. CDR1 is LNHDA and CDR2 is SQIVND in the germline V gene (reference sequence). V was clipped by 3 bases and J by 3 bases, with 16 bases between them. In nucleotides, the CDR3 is TGTGCCAGTAGTATTACAGATGCTGTGGTGACAGATACGCAGTATTTT. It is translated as CASSITDAVVTDTQYF.

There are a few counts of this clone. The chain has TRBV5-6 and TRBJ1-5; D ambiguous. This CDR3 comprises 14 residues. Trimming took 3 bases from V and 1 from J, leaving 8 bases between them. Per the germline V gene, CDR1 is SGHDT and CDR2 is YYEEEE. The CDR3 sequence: CASSSTKSNQPQHF. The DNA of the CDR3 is TGTGCCAGCAGCTCTACGAAGAGCAATCAGCCCCAGCATTTT.

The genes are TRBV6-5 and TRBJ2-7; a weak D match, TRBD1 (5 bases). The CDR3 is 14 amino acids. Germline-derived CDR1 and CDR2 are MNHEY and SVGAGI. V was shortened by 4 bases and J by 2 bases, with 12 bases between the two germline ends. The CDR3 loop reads CASSLGEDAYEQYF. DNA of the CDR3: TGTGCCAGCAGTTTAGGGGAAGATGCCTACGAGCAGTACTTC.

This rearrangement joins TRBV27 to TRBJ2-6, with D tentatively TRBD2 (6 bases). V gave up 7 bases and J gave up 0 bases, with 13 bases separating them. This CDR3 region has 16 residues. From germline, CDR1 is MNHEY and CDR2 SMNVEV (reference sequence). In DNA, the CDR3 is TGTGCCAGCACACTCCTAGCGAACTCTGGGGCCAACGTCCTGACTTTC. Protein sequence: CASTLLANSGANVLTF.

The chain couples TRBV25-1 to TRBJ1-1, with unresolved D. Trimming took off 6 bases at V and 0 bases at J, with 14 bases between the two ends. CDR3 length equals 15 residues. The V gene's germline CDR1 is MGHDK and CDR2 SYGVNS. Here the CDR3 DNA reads TGTGCCAGCAGGGACTCCGGACGGCTGAACACTGAAGCTTTCTTT. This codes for CASRDSGRLNTEAFF. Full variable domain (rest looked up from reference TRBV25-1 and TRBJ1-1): EADIYQTPRYLVIGTGKKITLECSQTMGHDKMYWYQQDPGMELHLIHYSYGVNSTEKGDLSSESTVSRIRTEHFPLTLESARPSHTSQYLCASRDSGRLNTEAFFGQGTRLTVV.

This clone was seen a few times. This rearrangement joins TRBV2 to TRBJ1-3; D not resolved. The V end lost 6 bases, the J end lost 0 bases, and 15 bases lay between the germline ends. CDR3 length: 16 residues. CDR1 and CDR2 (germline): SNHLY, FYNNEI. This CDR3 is CASRKTWMSSGNTIYF. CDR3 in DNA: TGTGCCAGCAGGAAGACATGGATGAGCTCTGGAAACACCATATATTTT.

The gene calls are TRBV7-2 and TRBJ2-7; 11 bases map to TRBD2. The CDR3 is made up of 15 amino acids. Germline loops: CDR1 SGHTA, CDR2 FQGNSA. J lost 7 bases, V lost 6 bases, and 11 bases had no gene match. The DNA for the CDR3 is TGTGCCAGCAGTCCGGCCGGGACTAGCGGAAGGGAGCAGTACTTC. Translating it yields CASSPAGTSGREQYF.

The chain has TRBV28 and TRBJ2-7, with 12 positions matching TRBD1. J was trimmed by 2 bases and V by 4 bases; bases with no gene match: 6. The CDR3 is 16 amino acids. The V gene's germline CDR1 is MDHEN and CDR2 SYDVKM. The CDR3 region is CASSSGTGGRTYEQYF. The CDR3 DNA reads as TGTGCCAGCAGTTCCGGGACAGGGGGCAGAACCTACGAGCAGTACTTC.

DNA for the CDR3: TGCAGCGGGAGGGCGGGAGGGCCAGGGGATACGCAGTATTTT. Its translation is CSGRAGGPGDTQYF. The genes are TRBV29-1 and TRBJ2-3; 9 positions agree with TRBD2. The CDR3 is 14 residues long. The germline gives CDR1 SQVTM, CDR2 ANQGSEA. J gave up 6 bases and V 7 bases, and 11 bases lay outside the gene matches.

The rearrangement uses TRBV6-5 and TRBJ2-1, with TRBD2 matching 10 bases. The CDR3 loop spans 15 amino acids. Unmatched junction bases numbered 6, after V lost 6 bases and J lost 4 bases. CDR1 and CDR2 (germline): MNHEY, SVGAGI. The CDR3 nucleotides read TGTGCCAGCAGACTTTGGACTAGCGGATACAATGAGCAGTTCTTC. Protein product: CASRLWTSGYNEQFF.

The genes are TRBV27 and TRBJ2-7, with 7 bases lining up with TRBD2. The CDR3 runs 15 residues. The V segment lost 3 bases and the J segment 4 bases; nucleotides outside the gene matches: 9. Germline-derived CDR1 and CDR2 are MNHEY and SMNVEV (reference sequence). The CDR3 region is CASSFTRTSAYEQYF. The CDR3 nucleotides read TGTGCCAGCAGTTTCACTCGCACTAGCGCGTACGAGCAGTACTTC.

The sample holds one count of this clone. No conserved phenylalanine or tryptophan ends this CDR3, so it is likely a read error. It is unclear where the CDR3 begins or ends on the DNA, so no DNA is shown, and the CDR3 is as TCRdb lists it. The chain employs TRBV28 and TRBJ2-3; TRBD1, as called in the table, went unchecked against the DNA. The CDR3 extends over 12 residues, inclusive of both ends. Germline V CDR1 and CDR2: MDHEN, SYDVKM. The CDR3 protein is CASSSGTAPISR.

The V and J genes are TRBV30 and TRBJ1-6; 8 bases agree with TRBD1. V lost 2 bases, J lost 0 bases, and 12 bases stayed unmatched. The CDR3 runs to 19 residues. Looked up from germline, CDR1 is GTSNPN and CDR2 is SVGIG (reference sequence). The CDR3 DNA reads TGTGCCTGGAGTCCCGCCGGACAGGGAAGGGGCTCCTATAATTCACCCCTCCACTTT. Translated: CAWSPAGQGRGSYNSPLHF.

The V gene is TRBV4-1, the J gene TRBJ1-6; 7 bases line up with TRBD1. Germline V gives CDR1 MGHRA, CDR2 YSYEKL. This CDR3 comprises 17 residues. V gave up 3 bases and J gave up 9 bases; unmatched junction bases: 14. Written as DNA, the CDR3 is TGCGCCAGCAGCCACCCTCGACAGGGAGAGGCTAGTTCACCCCTCCACTTT. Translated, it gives CASSHPRQGEASSPLHF.

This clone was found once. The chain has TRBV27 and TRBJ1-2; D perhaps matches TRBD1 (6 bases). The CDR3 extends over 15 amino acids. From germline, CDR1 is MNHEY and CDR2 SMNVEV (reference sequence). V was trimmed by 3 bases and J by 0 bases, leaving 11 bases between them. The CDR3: CASSFMAGANYGYTF. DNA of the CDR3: TGTGCCAGCAGTTTCATGGCAGGGGCTAACTATGGCTACACCTTC.

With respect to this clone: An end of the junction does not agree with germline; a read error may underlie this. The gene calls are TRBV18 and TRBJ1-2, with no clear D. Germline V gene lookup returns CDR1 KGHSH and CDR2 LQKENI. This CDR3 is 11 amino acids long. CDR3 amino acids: CASSPGPELDF. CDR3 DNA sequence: TGTGCCAGCTCACCAGGGCCAGAGTTGGACTTC.

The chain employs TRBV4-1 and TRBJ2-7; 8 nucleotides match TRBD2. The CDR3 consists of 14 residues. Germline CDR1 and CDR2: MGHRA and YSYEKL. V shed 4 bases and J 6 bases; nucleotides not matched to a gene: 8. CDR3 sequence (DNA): TGCGCCAGCAGCCTCCGGGGGGGCCTCGCCGAGCAGTACTTC. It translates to CASSLRGGLAEQYF.

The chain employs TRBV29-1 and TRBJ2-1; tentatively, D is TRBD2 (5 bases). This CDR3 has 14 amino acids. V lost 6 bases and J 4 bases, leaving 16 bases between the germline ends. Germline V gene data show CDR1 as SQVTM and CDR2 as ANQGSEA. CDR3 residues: CSVIQRVGYNEQFF. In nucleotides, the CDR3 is TGCAGCGTGATACAGAGGGTTGGGTACAATGAGCAGTTCTTC.

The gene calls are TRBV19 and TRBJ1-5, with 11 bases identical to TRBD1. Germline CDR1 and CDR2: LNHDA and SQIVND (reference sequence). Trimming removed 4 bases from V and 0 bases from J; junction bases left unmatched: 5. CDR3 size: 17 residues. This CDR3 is CASSRRGQGDSNQPQHF. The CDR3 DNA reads TGTGCCAGTAGTAGGCGGGGACAGGGGGATAGCAATCAGCCCCAGCATTTT.

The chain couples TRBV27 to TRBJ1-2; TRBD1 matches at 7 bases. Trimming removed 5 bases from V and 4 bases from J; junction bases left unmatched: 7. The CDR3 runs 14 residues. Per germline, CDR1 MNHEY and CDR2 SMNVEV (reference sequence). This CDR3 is CASSPSRGPYGYTF. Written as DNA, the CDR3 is TGTGCCAGCAGTCCCTCGAGGGGGCCCTATGGCTACACCTTC.

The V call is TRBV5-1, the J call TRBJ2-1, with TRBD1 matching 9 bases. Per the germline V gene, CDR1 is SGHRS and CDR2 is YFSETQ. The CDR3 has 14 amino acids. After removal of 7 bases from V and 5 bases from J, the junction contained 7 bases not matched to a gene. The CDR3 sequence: CASRHRTGDNEQFF. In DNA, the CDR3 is TGCGCCAGCCGCCACCGGACAGGGGACAATGAGCAGTTCTTC.

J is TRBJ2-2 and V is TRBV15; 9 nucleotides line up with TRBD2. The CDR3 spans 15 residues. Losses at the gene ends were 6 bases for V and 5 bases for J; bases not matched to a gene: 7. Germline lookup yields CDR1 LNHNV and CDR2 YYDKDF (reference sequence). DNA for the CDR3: TGTGCCACCAGTCATAGCGGGAGAGTAACCGGGGAGCTGTTTTTT. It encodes CATSHSGRVTGELFF.